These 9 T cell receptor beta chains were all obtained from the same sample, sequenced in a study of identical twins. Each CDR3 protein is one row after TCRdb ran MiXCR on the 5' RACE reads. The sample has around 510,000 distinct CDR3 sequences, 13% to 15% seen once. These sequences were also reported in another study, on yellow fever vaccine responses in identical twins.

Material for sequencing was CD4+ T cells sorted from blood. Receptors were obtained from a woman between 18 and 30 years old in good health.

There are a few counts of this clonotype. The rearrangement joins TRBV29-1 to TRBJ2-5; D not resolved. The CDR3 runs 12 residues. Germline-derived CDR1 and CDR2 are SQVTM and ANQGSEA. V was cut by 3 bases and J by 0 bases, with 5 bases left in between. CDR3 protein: CSVEGNQETQYF. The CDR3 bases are TGCAGCGTTGAGGGGAACCAAGAGACCCAGTACTTC.

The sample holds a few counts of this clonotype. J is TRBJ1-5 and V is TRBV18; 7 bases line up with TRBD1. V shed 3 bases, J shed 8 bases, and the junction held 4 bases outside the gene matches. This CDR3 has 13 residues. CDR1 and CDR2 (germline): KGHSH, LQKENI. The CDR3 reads CASSPTGRKPQHF. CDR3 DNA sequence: TGTGCCAGCTCACCGACAGGGCGTAAGCCCCAGCATTTT.

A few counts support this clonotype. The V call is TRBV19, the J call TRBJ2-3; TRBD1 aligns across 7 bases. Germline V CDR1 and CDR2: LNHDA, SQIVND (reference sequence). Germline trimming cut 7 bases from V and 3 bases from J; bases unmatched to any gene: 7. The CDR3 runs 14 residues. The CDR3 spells CASTLRQGTDTQYF. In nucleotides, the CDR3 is TGTGCCAGTACCCTCCGACAGGGAACAGATACGCAGTATTTT.

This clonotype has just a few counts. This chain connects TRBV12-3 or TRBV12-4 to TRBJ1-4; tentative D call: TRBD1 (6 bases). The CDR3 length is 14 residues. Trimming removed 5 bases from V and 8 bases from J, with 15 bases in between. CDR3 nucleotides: TGTGCCAGCAGTGGAGGGGGGTCCGGGGAAAAACTGTTTTTT. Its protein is CASSGGGSGEKLFF.

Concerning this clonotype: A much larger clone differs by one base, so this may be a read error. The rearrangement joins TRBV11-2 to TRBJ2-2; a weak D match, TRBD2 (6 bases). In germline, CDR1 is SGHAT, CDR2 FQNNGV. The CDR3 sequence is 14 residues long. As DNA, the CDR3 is TGTGCCAGCAGCTTGACAGCGAACACCGGGGGGCTGTTTTTT. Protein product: CASSLTANTGGLFF.

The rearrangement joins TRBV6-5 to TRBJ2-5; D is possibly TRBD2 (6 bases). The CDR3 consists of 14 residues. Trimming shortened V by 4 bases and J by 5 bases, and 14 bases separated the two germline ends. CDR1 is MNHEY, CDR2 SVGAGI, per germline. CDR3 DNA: TGTGCCAGCAGTTCGAGCGGGTTTGGGGAGACCCAGTACTTC. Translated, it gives CASSSSGFGETQYF.

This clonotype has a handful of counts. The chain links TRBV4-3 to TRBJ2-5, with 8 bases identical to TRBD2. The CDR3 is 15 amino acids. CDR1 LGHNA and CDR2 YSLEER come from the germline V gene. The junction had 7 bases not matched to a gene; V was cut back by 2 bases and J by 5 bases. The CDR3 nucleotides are TGCGCCAGCAGCCAAATCGGGGGGGCTCAGGAGACCCAGTACTTC. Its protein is CASSQIGGAQETQYF.

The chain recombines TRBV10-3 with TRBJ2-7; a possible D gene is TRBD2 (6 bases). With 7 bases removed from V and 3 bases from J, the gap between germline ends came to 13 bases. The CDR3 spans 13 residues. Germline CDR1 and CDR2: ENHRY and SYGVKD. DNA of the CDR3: TGTGCCATCACTGCGGGACTGAACTACGAGCAGTACTTC. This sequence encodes CAITAGLNYEQYF.

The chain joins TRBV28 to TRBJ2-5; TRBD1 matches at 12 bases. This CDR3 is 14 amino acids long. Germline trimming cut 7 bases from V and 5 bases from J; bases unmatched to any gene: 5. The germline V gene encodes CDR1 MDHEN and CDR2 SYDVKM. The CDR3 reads CASKGTGGIETQYF. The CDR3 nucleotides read TGTGCCAGCAAGGGGACAGGGGGCATCGAGACCCAGTACTTC.